Given below is one TCR beta chain in context. This sample is part of a study of T-cell reconstitution after alpha-beta-depleted transplantation in children. The ends were cut back, 3 bases at V and 8 bases at J, with 15 bases in the middle. The germline V gene encodes CDR1 SGHRS and CDR2 YFSETQ. The CDR3 is 14 amino acids. Construction of the TCRbeta library involved unique molecular identifiers. TCRdb reprocessed the PCR reads with MiXCR, giving one entry per CDR3 protein. The sample lists 380,000 or so distinct CDR3 sequences, about 14% occurring once. The V call is TRBV5-1, the J call TRBJ2-1, with D perhaps TRBD2 (7 bases). Source: PBMCs, taken from the stem cell graft. This receptor was taken from a human donor who donated a stem cell graft to a child with Fanconi anemia. The CDR3 DNA reads as TGCGCCAGCAGCTCACCTTCGGGGGGCTATGAGCAGTTCTTC. The encoded protein is CASSSPSGGYEQFF.